Sequencing of this T cell receptor beta chain was carried out in a study of blood T cell repertoires in COVID-19. This clone has just a few counts. Using immunoSEQ multiplex PCR, the repertoire was profiled, and TCRdb retains in-frame clones only, with some absent. The sample lists under 350,000 clones, roughly 85% occurring once. The CDR3 is 12 amino acids. V lost 3 bases, J lost 3 bases, and 8 bases lay in between. Germline loops: CDR1 GTSNPN, CDR2 SVGIG (reference sequence). The chain couples TRBV30 to TRBJ1-1, with a tentative D call TRBD1 (5 bases). The sequence came from a middle-aged woman with acute COVID-19. Material: PBMCs or T cells enriched from blood (not recorded which). The CDR3: CAWRGGHTEAFF. DNA of the CDR3: TGTGCCTGGAGGGGGGGACACACTGAAGCTTTCTTT.